This T cell receptor (beta chain) originates from a study of cytomegalovirus exposure and HLA in healthy donors. The wider study: Some 85 million unique TCRs from HLA-typed donors were held in an early data release.

The PCR used 60 Vbeta and 13 Jbeta primers. The assay was immunoSEQ multiplex PCR, and TCRdb's table has in-frame clones only and misses some. The sample yields approximately 100,000 clones, 75% seen once. Notes on the study in general: HLA alleles showed associations with approximately 15,000 TCR beta sequences in a later analysis, at a 0.05 false discovery rate.

As concerns this clone: The antigen is not known.

This sequence originates from a man between 50 and 59 years old in good health and CMV-seronegative. Sequencing input: PBMCs.

The CDR3 spells CASMGAQPQHF. The CDR3 DNA follows: TGCGCCAGCATGGGAGCCCAGCCCCAGCATTTT. This chain links TRBV10-1 with TRBJ1-5, with D unclear. From germline, CDR1 is WNHNN and CDR2 SYGVQD (reference sequence). Trimming removed 7 bases at V and 7 bases at J, with 8 bases between. CDR3 length: 11 residues.